The rows below give T cell receptor beta chains drawn from one sample of a study of T-cell reconstitution after alpha-beta-depleted transplantation in children. TCRdb processed the PCR reads anew with MiXCR; each CDR3 protein has one entry. Of about 980,000 distinct CDR3 sequences listed, about 31% are singletons. The source material was PBMCs, mostly from graft donor cells, sampled 360 days after TCRalphabeta/CD19-depleted stem cell transplant. Receptors originate from a boy younger than two who had a stem cell transplant for SCID, so the T cells may come from the graft donor. Each CDR3 is given with its conserved first and last residue. A D gene is named only where the DNA matches it firmly. Clone size is stated in some rows and not others, as once, few, many or a class when expanded.

D | size | J | V | DNA | CDR3
- | few | TRBJ2-7 | TRBV5-1 | TGCGCCAGCAGCTTGCGCGGTAGGGGCAGTGAGGGAGAGCAGTACTTC | CASSLRGRGSEGEQYF
- | few | TRBJ2-6 | TRBV25-1 | TGTGCCAGCACCCTCGGGGCCAACGTCCTGACTTTC | CASTLGANVLTF
- | - | TRBJ2-1 | TRBV7-2 | TGTGCCAGCAGCTTAGCCGGGACGGAGACTTACAATGAGCAGTTCTTC | CASSLAGTETYNEQFF
TRBD2 | - | TRBJ2-1 | TRBV4-2 | TGTGCCAGCAGCCAAGGTCGGAGGGCGGGGGATGAGCAGTTCTTC | CASSQGRRAGDEQFF
TRBD1 | - | TRBJ1-1 | TRBV5-1 | TGCGCCAGCAGCTTCCAGGGGGATGAAAACACTGAAGCTTTCTTT | CASSFQGDENTEAFF
TRBD2 | few | TRBJ2-1 | TRBV3-1 | TGTGCCAGCAGCCAAGATGGGGACTACCCTGATGAGCAGTTCTTC | CASSQDGDYPDEQFF
- | - | TRBJ2-7 | TRBV15 | TGTGCCACCAGCACGGACACCTCCTACGAGCAGTACTTC | CATSTDTSYEQYF
TRBD1 | - | TRBJ1-1 | TRBV9 | TGTGCCAGCAGCGTAGCTGACAGGGGTACTGGGATGAACACTGAAGCTTTCTTT | CASSVADRGTGMNTEAFF
- | many | TRBJ2-7 | TRBV5-1 | TGCGCCAGCAGCCAGGACGTGGGCTACGAGCAGTACTTC | CASSQDVGYEQYF
TRBD1 | few | TRBJ1-1 | TRBV7-9 | TGTGCCAGCAGCCCTCACGCAGGGGGGAACACTGAAGCTTTCTTT | CASSPHAGGNTEAFF
- | - | TRBJ1-5 | TRBV7-3 | TGTGCCAGCAGCTTACTGCCTAATCAGCCCCAGCATTTT | CASSLLPNQPQHF
- | once | TRBJ2-3 | TRBV9 | TGTGCCAGCCGTAGATCGTCCACTAGCACAGATACGCAGTATTTT | CASRRSSTSTDTQYF
TRBD2 | - | TRBJ2-7 | TRBV2 | TGTGCCAGCAGTTGGATCCTAGCGGGGGCTCCCTACGAGCAGTACTTC | CASSWILAGAPYEQYF
TRBD2 | - | TRBJ2-3 | TRBV12-3/TRBV12-4 | TGTGCCAGCAGTCTCCGACGGGAGGGTTCAGATACGCAGTATTTT | CASSLRREGSDTQYF
TRBD2 | few | TRBJ2-1 | TRBV20-1 | TGCAGTGCTAGAGATAGGCGTCGGGGGGGCTCCTACAATGAGCAGTTCTTC | CSARDRRRGGSYNEQFF
- | many | TRBJ1-3 | TRBV5-1 | TGCGCCAGCAGCTTTGGAAACACCATATATTTT | CASSFGNTIYF
- | few | TRBJ2-7 | TRBV29-1 | TGCAGACCCCTTCAGCTTCACTGCTTGGACGAGCAGTACTTC | CRPLQLHCLDEQYF
- | - | TRBJ2-5 | TRBV27 | TGTGCCAGCAGTTCCCCCCCCGACGGAACAGAGACCCAGTACTTC | CASSSPPDGTETQYF
- | few | TRBJ1-1 | TRBV12-3/TRBV12-4 | TGTGCCAGCAGCGGGGCGATGAACACTGAAGCTTTCTTT | CASSGAMNTEAFF
TRBD1 | - | TRBJ2-2 | TRBV6-1 | TGTGCCAGCTCCAACGACAGGGCGAACACCGGGGAGCTGTTTTTT | CASSNDRANTGELFF
TRBD1 | many | TRBJ2-4 | TRBV19 | TGTGCCAGTAGTATCGGGACAGGCAAAAACATTCAGTACTTC | CASSIGTGKNIQYF
- | - | TRBJ2-7 | TRBV20-1 | TGCAGTGCTACGCCCGGCTTCTCCTACGAGCAGTACTTC | CSATPGFSYEQYF
TRBD1 | few | TRBJ2-1 | TRBV12-3/TRBV12-4 | TGTGCCAGCAGTTTCAGGGGGCCGATGGATGAGCAGTTCTTC | CASSFRGPMDEQFF
- | - | TRBJ2-3 | TRBV7-9 | TGTGCCAGCAGCTCCCCTCGGACGGCAGATACGCAGTATTTT | CASSSPRTADTQYF
- | - | TRBJ2-5 | TRBV27 | TGTGCCAGCAGGGCCTGGTATCAAGAGACCCAGTACTTC | CASRAWYQETQYF
- | - | TRBJ1-5 | TRBV15 | TGTGCCACCAGCAGAGATTATAATAGCAATCAGCCCCAGCATTTT | CATSRDYNSNQPQHF
- | - | TRBJ2-7 | TRBV29-1 | TGCAGCGTTGACTCGGGGCACGAGCAGTACTTC | CSVDSGHEQYF
- | few | TRBJ2-2 | TRBV20-1 | TGCAGTGCCCGACAGGAAAACACCGGGGAGCTGTTTTTT | CSARQENTGELFF
- | few | TRBJ2-7 | TRBV4-1 | TGCGCCAGCAGCCAAGAACCGAAGGAATACTACGAGCAGTACTTC | CASSQEPKEYYEQYF
- | many | TRBJ1-1 | TRBV14 | TGTGCCAGCAGCCAAGGCCAGGGGCCTAGAGGGACTGAAGCTTTCTTT | CASSQGQGPRGTEAFF
- | - | TRBJ1-1 | TRBV28 | TGTGCCAGCAGTTTGGTTGGACCACCCACTGAAGCTTTCTTT | CASSLVGPPTEAFF
TRBD1 | - | TRBJ1-1 | TRBV5-6 | TGTGCCAGCAGACACAGGGGATGGGAAGGTGCCACTGAAGCTTTCTTT | CASRHRGWEGATEAFF
- | - | TRBJ1-1 | TRBV12-3/TRBV12-4 | TGTGCCAGCAGTTTAAGTGAGGGGCCTGAAGCTTTCTTT | CASSLSEGPEAFF
- | - | TRBJ2-1 | TRBV7-9 | TGTGCCAGCAGCCGGACGAACAGGGCGGCCTACAATGAGCAGTTCTTC | CASSRTNRAAYNEQFF
- | once | TRBJ2-7 | TRBV28 | TGTGCCAGCAGCGAAAGCAAGGGTTTGGCCTACGAGCAGTACTTC | CASSESKGLAYEQYF
- | - | TRBJ1-1 | TRBV5-5 | TGTGCCAGCAGCTTGTTGGTCGGGGTCCTGAACACTGAAGCTTTCTTT | CASSLLVGVLNTEAFF
- | few | TRBJ2-3 | TRBV5-5 | TGTGCCAGCAGCATGAGGGCCGGAAATACAGATACGCAGTATTTT | CASSMRAGNTDTQYF
TRBD1 | - | TRBJ1-1 | TRBV3-1 | TGTGCCAGCAGCCAAGGGACAGGCCACACTGAAGCTTTCTTT | CASSQGTGHTEAFF
- | - | TRBJ2-3 | TRBV5-1 | TGCGCCAGCAGCTTGGCGTTCCTTCCCGCAGATACGCAGTATTTT | CASSLAFLPADTQYF
- | - | TRBJ2-7 | TRBV6-5 | TGTGCCAGCAGTTACTCTTCTACGACTAGTGCGGCTTACGAGCAGTACTTC | CASSYSSTTSAAYEQYF
- | few | TRBJ2-7 | TRBV5-1 | TGCGCCAGCAGTACGGACGTATACTTCTACGAGCAGTACTTC | CASSTDVYFYEQYF
TRBD2 | once | TRBJ2-5 | TRBV20-1 | TGCAGTGCTAGATGGCCTTGGACTAGCGGGGTGCAAGAGACCCAGTACTTC | CSARWPWTSGVQETQYF
- | - | TRBJ2-5 | TRBV29-1 | TGCAGCGTTGAAAGGGTAATGGAGACCCAGTACTTC | CSVERVMETQYF
- | - | TRBJ2-7 | TRBV10-2 | TGCGCCAGCAGGGGCCCAGGGAGAGGCTCCTACGAGCAGTACTTC | CASRGPGRGSYEQYF
- | - | TRBJ2-7 | TRBV7-1 | TGTGCCAGCAGCTCAGGGATCCTCGGCGGACTATCCTACGAGCAGTACTTC | CASSSGILGGLSYEQYF
- | few | TRBJ1-1 | TRBV7-9 | TGTGCCAGCAGCTGGGAGACACTATACACTGAAGCTTTCTTT | CASSWETLYTEAFF
- | - | TRBJ1-1 | TRBV29-1 | TGCAGCGTTGCCCCTATGGGGGCCCCCCACGTGAACACTGAAGCTTTCTTT | CSVAPMGAPHVNTEAFF
- | few | TRBJ2-5 | TRBV6-2/TRBV6-3 | TGTGCCAGCAGTCCCCGCCTTGGGAGCCGGGGGACCCAGTACTTC | CASSPRLGSRGTQYF
TRBD2 | - | TRBJ2-7 | TRBV6-1 | TGTGCCAGCAGTAAGCAACTAGCGGGCTCCTACGAGCAGTACTTC | CASSKQLAGSYEQYF
- | - | TRBJ2-7 | TRBV7-8 | TGTGCCAGCAGCCAGGAGGGCAGGTCGTCTCCCGGCTCCTACGAGCAGTACTTC | CASSQEGRSSPGSYEQYF
TRBD1 | few | TRBJ2-3 | TRBV7-9 | TGTGCCAGCAGCGAACGCCGGGACAGGGGAGCAGATACGCAGTATTTT | CASSERRDRGADTQYF
- | - | TRBJ2-5 | TRBV5-1 | TGCGCCAGCAGCAGGGTCTTGAGAGGTCAAGAGACCCAGTACTTC | CASSRVLRGQETQYF
- | - | TRBJ2-3 | TRBV28 | TGTGCCAGCTCTATCCCCGGGACCACAGATACGCAGTATTTT | CASSIPGTTDTQYF
TRBD1 | few | TRBJ2-7 | TRBV15 | TGTGCCACCAGCAGAGATAGAGAGACAGGGTTCTACGAGCAGTACTTC | CATSRDRETGFYEQYF
TRBD2 | - | TRBJ2-2 | TRBV7-3 | TGTGCCAGCAGCTTCTTAAGGCGGGGGGCGCCTGTCTCCGGGGAGCTGTTTTTT | CASSFLRRGAPVSGELFF
- | few | TRBJ2-1 | TRBV12-3/TRBV12-4 | TGTGCCAGCAATGGGGGCATGCAGAGCAATGAGCAGTTCTTC | CASNGGMQSNEQFF
- | - | TRBJ2-3 | TRBV4-1 | TGCGCCAGCAGCCAAGATCAGGGAGGACGCACAGATACGCAGTATTTT | CASSQDQGGRTDTQYF
- | few | TRBJ2-3 | TRBV20-1 | TGCAGTGCTAGAGAGGCAGGGAGCACAGATACGCAGTATTTT | CSAREAGSTDTQYF
- | few | TRBJ1-1 | TRBV15 | TGTGCCACCAGCAGAGTGGGGGGTAACACTGAAGCTTTCTTT | CATSRVGGNTEAFF
- | - | TRBJ2-7 | TRBV28 | TGTGCCACCTCCCCCTGGCTCTACGAGCAGTACTTC | CATSPWLYEQYF